This record looks at one T cell receptor (beta chain) sequence and its context. The record originates from a study of blood T cell repertoires in COVID-19. Germline-derived CDR1 and CDR2 are SSHAT and FNYEAQ (reference sequence). The CDR3 sequence is 15 residues long. V was cut by 7 bases and J by 4 bases, with 16 bases left in between. Assay: immunoSEQ multiplex PCR; the TCRdb copy retains only in-frame clones and omits some. The table lists about 390,000 clones, more than 70% of them singletons. V is TRBV7-7 and J is TRBJ2-2; tentative D call: TRBD2 (7 bases). Specimen: peripheral blood. The receptor was isolated from a woman aged 60-70 years with COVID-19, enrolled during active disease. This CDR3 reads CASTRGAPGTGELFF. In DNA, the CDR3 is TGTGCCAGCACCCGGGGGGCACCGGGCACCGGGGAGCTGTTTTTT. The whole variable domain, remainder taken from reference TRBV7-7 and TRBJ2-2, is GAGVSQSPRYKVTKRGQDVTLRCDPISSHATLYWYQQALGQGPEFLTYFNYEAQPDKSGLPSDRFSAERPEGSISTLTIQRTEQRDSAMYRCASTRGAPGTGELFFGEGSRLTVL.